A single sample is the source of the 27 T cell receptor beta chains below, sequenced in a study of identical twins. TCRdb used MiXCR to reprocess the 5' RACE reads, holding one entry per CDR3 protein. Seen here are a few hundred thousand distinct CDR3 sequences, approximately 18% observed once, and the top ten hold around 12%. The sequencing input was naive T cells sorted from blood. These receptors all stem from a man aged 45 to 65 in good health.

This clonotype has a count of ten or more. This chain links TRBV12-3 or TRBV12-4 with TRBJ2-1; 10 bases match TRBD2. J gave up 6 bases and V 5 bases, and 13 bases lay outside the gene matches. This CDR3 has 17 amino acids. This chain's CDR3 is CASSDPAGLAVSNEQFF. The CDR3 DNA is TGTGCCAGCAGTGACCCCGCTGGACTAGCGGTATCCAATGAGCAGTTCTTC.

This clonotype has at least ten counts. The gene calls are TRBV5-1 and TRBJ2-5; D perhaps matches TRBD2 (5 bases). The length of the CDR3 is 15 residues. Germline values: CDR1 SGHRS, CDR2 YFSETQ. V was clipped by 6 bases and J by 4 bases, with 19 bases between them. The CDR3 protein is CASTLLGVPTETQYF. In DNA, the CDR3 is TGCGCCAGCACCCTCCTCGGGGTCCCTACAGAGACCCAGTACTTC.

This clonotype was picked up many times. The rearrangement links TRBV5-1 to TRBJ2-1, with TRBD2 identical over 7 bases. The junction had 7 bases not matched to a gene; V was cut back by 4 bases and J by 0 bases. CDR3 length equals 16 residues. Germline lookup yields CDR1 SGHRS and CDR2 YFSETQ. CDR3 coding DNA: TGCGCCAGCAGCCGGAGGGGCGGGGGCTCCTACAATGAGCAGTTCTTC. Its translation is CASSRRGGGSYNEQFF.

The chain combines TRBV5-1 with TRBJ1-4; D ambiguous. The CDR3 consists of 14 residues. V was pared by 1 base and J by 5 bases, with 9 bases between. Germline V gene sequence: CDR1 SGHRS, CDR2 YFSETQ. The CDR3 loop reads CASSLMAVNEKLFF. DNA of the CDR3: TGCGCCAGCAGCTTGATGGCGGTGAATGAAAAACTGTTTTTT.

This sequence joins TRBV6-1 and TRBJ1-4; tentatively, D is TRBD1 (6 bases). The V end was cut by 6 bases, the J end by 4 bases, with 12 bases between. CDR1 and CDR2 (germline): MNHNS, SASEGT. The length of the CDR3 is 14 residues. Here the CDR3 DNA reads TGTGCCAGCAGAGTCGGACAGCTTAATGAAAAACTGTTTTTT. Residues: CASRVGQLNEKLFF.

The V and J genes are TRBV7-2 and TRBJ2-7, with 9 bases identical to TRBD1. CDR1 and CDR2 from the germline V gene are SGHTA and FQGNSA. The CDR3 runs to 15 residues. With 1 base clipped from V and 4 bases from J, the junction kept 5 bases outside the gene matches. The CDR3 coding sequence is TGTGCCAGCAGCTTAGGGACAGGGGAGGTATACGAGCAGTACTTC. This translates into CASSLGTGEVYEQYF. The full variable domain, its missing parts supplied by reference TRBV7-2 and TRBJ2-7, is GAGVSQSPSNKVTEKGKDVELRCDPISGHTALYWYRQSLGQGLEFLIYFQGNSAPDKSGLPSDRFSAERTGGSVSTLTIQRTQQEDSAVYLCASSLGTGEVYEQYFGPGTRLTVT.

The chain links TRBV29-1 to TRBJ1-2; D might be TRBD1 (5 bases). The CDR3 contains 16 residues. Germline V gene sequence: CDR1 SQVTM, CDR2 ANQGSEA. V was shortened by 3 bases and J by 4 bases, with 21 bases between the two germline ends. The CDR3 loop is CSVDREGPANSYGYTF. Here the CDR3 DNA reads TGCAGCGTTGACAGGGAAGGCCCCGCGAATAGCTATGGCTACACCTTC.

The chain recombines TRBV27 with TRBJ2-3, with 9 positions matching TRBD2. The germline V gene encodes CDR1 MNHEY and CDR2 SMNVEV (reference sequence). V was clipped by 3 bases and J by 11 bases; unmatched bases: 12. This CDR3 is 15 amino acids long. This CDR3 reads CASSFASREGRWQYF. DNA for the CDR3: TGTGCCAGCAGTTTCGCGTCGCGGGAGGGCCGTTGGCAGTATTTT.

This chain joins TRBV12-3 or TRBV12-4 and TRBJ2-1, with TRBD2 matching 10 bases. The length of the CDR3 is 14 residues. After removal of 7 bases from V and 4 bases from J, the junction contained 4 bases not matched to a gene. The CDR3 DNA sequence: TGTGCCAGCACCCCGACTAGCGGGTACAATGAGCAGTTCTTC. It yields the protein CASTPTSGYNEQFF.

This chain connects TRBV9 to TRBJ2-1; 16 bases are shared with TRBD2. CDR3 length equals 18 residues. From germline, CDR1 is SGDLS and CDR2 YYNGEE. Germline trimming cut 3 bases from V and 4 bases from J; bases unmatched to any gene: 7. The DNA for the CDR3 is TGTGCCAGCAGCGCGCCGGGACTAGCGGGAGGGACTTACAATGAGCAGTTCTTC. It encodes CASSAPGLAGGTYNEQFF.

This clonotype was seen repeatedly, ten times or more. J is TRBJ2-3 and V is TRBV5-1; tentatively, D is TRBD2 (6 bases). Germline V gives CDR1 SGHRS, CDR2 YFSETQ. The CDR3 contains 19 residues. The V gene lost 5 bases and the J gene lost 2 bases, with 27 bases spanning the gap. CDR3 nucleotides: TGCGCCAGCAGAATGGGACTCCCTCGAAATTTCTTCCTCACAGATACGCAGTATTTT. This gives the protein CASRMGLPRNFFLTDTQYF.

This clonotype was counted only a few times. The rearrangement uses TRBV20-1 and TRBJ1-6, with D unclear. Germline assignment: CDR1 DFQATT and CDR2 SNEGSKA (reference sequence). Trimming stripped 5 bases from V and 7 bases from J, with 15 bases between. This CDR3 has 14 amino acids. CDR3 region: CSAQMGKGNSPLHF. In DNA, the CDR3 is TGCAGTGCTCAGATGGGGAAAGGGAATTCACCCCTCCACTTT.

This clonotype was detected ten times or more. The chain carries TRBV20-1 and TRBJ2-1; 7 nucleotides line up with TRBD1. The CDR3 covers 12 residues. The V and J ends lost 0 bases and 10 bases, in that order; junction bases with no gene match: 3. Germline CDR1 DFQATT, CDR2 SNEGSKA (reference sequence). The CDR3 loop is CSAREPGQEQFF. Written as DNA, the CDR3 is TGCAGTGCTAGAGAACCGGGACAGGAGCAGTTCTTC.

The rearrangement uses TRBV7-8 and TRBJ1-5; D remains unclear. The CDR3 contains 15 residues. Germline CDR1 SGHVS, CDR2 FQNEAQ. V shed 3 bases and J shed 0 bases, with 9 bases lying between them. The CDR3 coding sequence is TGTGCCAGCAGCTTCACGGATTATAGCAATCAGCCCCAGCATTTT. Translation gives CASSFTDYSNQPQHF.

This clonotype appeared many times. The V gene is TRBV3-1, the J gene TRBJ2-3, with a tentative D call TRBD2 (6 bases). The CDR3 has 14 residues. Germline loops: CDR1 LGHDT, CDR2 YNNKEL (reference sequence). V lost 4 bases to trimming and J lost 3 bases, with 11 bases between them. The CDR3 is CASSRIGGTDTQYF. In DNA, the CDR3 is TGTGCCAGCAGCCGAATTGGGGGGACAGATACGCAGTATTTT.

This clonotype was observed a few times. The chain uses TRBV7-3 and TRBJ2-7; 8 bases map to TRBD1. The trim removed 6 bases at V and 0 bases at J, leaving 7 bases unmatched. Germline V gives CDR1 SGHTA, CDR2 FQGTGA. This CDR3 comprises 15 residues. The CDR3 DNA sequence: TGTGCCAGCAGACGGAGGACAGGGAGCTCCTACGAGCAGTACTTC. This codes for CASRRRTGSSYEQYF.

This clonotype was seen ten or more times. The J gene is TRBJ2-7, the V gene TRBV20-1, with 13 positions matching TRBD2. The CDR3 length is 15 residues. Trimming removed 0 bases from V and 9 bases from J; junction bases left unmatched: 8. Per germline, CDR1 DFQATT and CDR2 SNEGSKA (reference sequence). The CDR3 is CSARDLGTSGNVQYF. As DNA, the CDR3 is TGCAGTGCTAGAGATTTAGGGACTAGCGGGAATGTGCAGTACTTC.

The rearrangement joins TRBV12-3 or TRBV12-4 to TRBJ2-3; unclear D gene. Trimming cost V 3 bases and J 0 bases, with 7 bases left between them. CDR3 length: 14 amino acids. CDR3 in DNA: TGTGCCAGCAGTTTGCTATTGAGCACAGATACGCAGTATTTT. This translates into CASSLLLSTDTQYF.

This clonotype has a handful of counts. CDR3 sequence (DNA): TGTGCCAGCTCGTCGGAGCGCGGGGAGCTGTTTTTT. Amino acids: CASSSERGELFF. V and J are TRBV18 and TRBJ2-2; unclear D gene. This CDR3 has 12 amino acids. Between the trimmed V and J ends, which lost 6 bases and 7 bases, there was a span of 9 bases. CDR1 and CDR2 (germline): KGHSH, LQKENI.

The chain has TRBV20-1 and TRBJ2-5; 14 bases map to TRBD2. CDR3 size: 15 residues. The germline V gene has CDR1 DFQATT and CDR2 SNEGSKA (reference sequence). The ends lost 2 bases at V and 4 bases at J; junction bases unmatched: 3. The DNA of the CDR3 is TGCAGTGCTAGAATCGGGACTAGCGGGGGAGAGACCCAGTACTTC. Translated, it gives CSARIGTSGGETQYF.

The gene calls are TRBV6-2 or TRBV6-3 and TRBJ2-4, with 9 bases lining up with TRBD2. Germline V gene sequence: CDR1 MNHEY, CDR2 SVGEGT. V shed 5 bases and J 2 bases; nucleotides not matched to a gene: 10. There are 17 residues in the CDR3. The DNA for the CDR3 is TGTGCCAGCAGTCAAACAGTAGCGGGAGCGACCAAAAACATTCAGTACTTC. Translated: CASSQTVAGATKNIQYF.

This clonotype appeared a few times. The chain uses TRBV7-2 and TRBJ1-4, with 7 bases aligning to TRBD1. Trimming cost V 1 base and J 6 bases; bases outside gene matches: 2. Germline V gene lookup returns CDR1 SGHTA and CDR2 FQGNSA. CDR3 size: 14 residues. For the CDR3, the DNA is TGTGCCAGCAGCTTAGGGACAGGAGATGAAAAACTGTTTTTT. Translated: CASSLGTGDEKLFF.

There are a few counts of this clonotype. The chain recombines TRBV20-1 with TRBJ2-1; D gene ambiguous. Germline V CDR1 and CDR2: DFQATT, SNEGSKA (reference sequence). Trimming took off 0 bases at V and 7 bases at J, with 4 bases between the two ends. The length of the CDR3 is 11 residues. DNA of the CDR3: TGCAGTGCTAGAGATCTTAATGAGCAGTTCTTC. Translated, it gives CSARDLNEQFF.

V is TRBV28 and J is TRBJ2-1, with TRBD2 matching 7 bases. V lost 5 bases, J lost 2 bases, and 21 bases stayed unmatched. The V gene's germline CDR1 is MDHEN and CDR2 SYDVKM. This CDR3 comprises 20 residues. The CDR3 DNA reads as TGTGCCAGCAGTAAGGCCGGGGGACTATGGGTATCAAAGGCCTACAATGAGCAGTTCTTC. Residues: CASSKAGGLWVSKAYNEQFF.

The chain combines TRBV5-1 with TRBJ1-6; the D is unclear. CDR3 length: 14 amino acids. The V gene lost 2 bases and the J gene lost 5 bases, with 8 bases spanning the gap. Germline-derived CDR1 and CDR2 are SGHRS and YFSETQ. In DNA, the CDR3 is TGCGCCAGCAGCTTTTCAGGTGATAATTCACCCCTCCACTTT. It encodes CASSFSGDNSPLHF.

The V and J genes are TRBV20-1 and TRBJ1-4, with D possibly TRBD1 on 5 matching bases. V dropped 5 bases and J dropped 3 bases, with 16 bases sitting between them. CDR1 and CDR2 from the germline V gene are DFQATT and SNEGSKA (reference sequence). The CDR3 has 15 residues. CDR3 DNA: TGCAGTGCTGAAGACAGTCGGCGGTCTAATGAAAAACTGTTTTTT. Translation gives CSAEDSRRSNEKLFF.

This clonotype was found many times. An end of the junction does not agree with germline; a read error may underlie this. CDR3 protein: CASSLGTSGYNEQFF. The CDR3 DNA sequence: TGTGCCAGCAGCTTAGGGACTAGCGGATACAATGAGCAGTTCTTC. The chain is built from TRBV5-1 and TRBJ2-1; 11 bases line up with TRBD2. This CDR3 is built from 15 residues. CDR1 and CDR2 from the germline V gene are SGHRS and YFSETQ. Full variable domain (remainder filled in from reference TRBV5-1 and TRBJ2-1): KAGVTQTPRYLIKTRGQQVTLSCSPISGHRSVSWYQQTPGQGLQFLFEYFSETQRNKGNFPGRFSGRQFSNSRSEMNVSTLELGDSALYLCASSLGTSGYNEQFFGPGTRLTVL.